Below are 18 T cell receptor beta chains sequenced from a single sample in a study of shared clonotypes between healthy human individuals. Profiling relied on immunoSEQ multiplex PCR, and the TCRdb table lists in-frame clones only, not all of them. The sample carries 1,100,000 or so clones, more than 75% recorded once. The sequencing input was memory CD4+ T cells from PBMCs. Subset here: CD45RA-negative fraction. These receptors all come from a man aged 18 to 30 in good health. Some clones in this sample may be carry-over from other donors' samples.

CDR3 sequence (DNA): TGTGCCAGCAGCTTAGGGGTTAGCTCCTACGAGCAGTACTTC. Amino acid sequence: CASSLGVSSYEQYF. The chain couples TRBV7-8 to TRBJ2-7; D gene unclear. Germline CDR1 and CDR2: SGHVS and FQNEAQ. The CDR3 sequence is 14 residues long. Deletions cut 1 base from V and 0 bases from J, with 7 bases between.

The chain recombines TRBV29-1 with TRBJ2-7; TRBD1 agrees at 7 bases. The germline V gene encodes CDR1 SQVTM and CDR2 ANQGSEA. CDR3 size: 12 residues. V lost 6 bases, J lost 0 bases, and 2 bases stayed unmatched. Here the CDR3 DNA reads TGCAGCGTCGGACAGGCCTCCTACGAGCAGTACTTC. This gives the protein CSVGQASYEQYF.

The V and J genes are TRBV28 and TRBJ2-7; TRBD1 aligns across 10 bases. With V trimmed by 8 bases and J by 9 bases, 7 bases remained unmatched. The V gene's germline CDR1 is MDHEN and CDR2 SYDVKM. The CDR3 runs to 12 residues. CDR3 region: CASEDRGRSQYF. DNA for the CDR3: TGTGCCAGCGAAGACAGGGGGCGATCGCAGTACTTC. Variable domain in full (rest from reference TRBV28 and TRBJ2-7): DVKVTQSSRYLVKRTGEKVFLECVQDMDHENMFWYRQDPGLGLRLIYFSYDVKMKEKGDIPEGYSVSREKKERFSLILESASTNQTSMYLCASEDRGRSQYFGPGTRLTVT.

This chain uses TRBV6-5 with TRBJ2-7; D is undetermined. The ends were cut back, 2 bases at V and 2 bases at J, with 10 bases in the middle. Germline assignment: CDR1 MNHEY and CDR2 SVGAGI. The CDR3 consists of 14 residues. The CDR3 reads CASSYIEDAYEQYF. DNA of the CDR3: TGTGCCAGCAGTTACATCGAGGACGCCTACGAGCAGTACTTC.

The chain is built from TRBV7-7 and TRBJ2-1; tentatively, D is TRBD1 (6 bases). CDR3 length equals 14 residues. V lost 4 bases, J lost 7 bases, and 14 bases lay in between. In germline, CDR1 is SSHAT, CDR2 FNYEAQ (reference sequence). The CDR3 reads CASSSTTGFNEQFF. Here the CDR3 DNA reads TGTGCCAGCAGCTCGACTACAGGGTTTAATGAGCAGTTCTTC.

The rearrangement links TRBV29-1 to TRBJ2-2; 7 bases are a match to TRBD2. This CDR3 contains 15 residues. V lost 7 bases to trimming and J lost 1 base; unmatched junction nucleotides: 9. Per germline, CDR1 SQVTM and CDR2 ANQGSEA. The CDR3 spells CSGLRPGGNTGELFF. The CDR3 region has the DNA TGCAGCGGCCTTCGTCCGGGAGGGAACACCGGGGAGCTGTTTTTT.

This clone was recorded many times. CDR3 amino acids: CASSLGPTGVPGELFF. The CDR3 DNA reads as TGTGCCAGCAGCTTGGGACCGACAGGGGTGCCCGGGGAGCTGTTTTTT. This chain uses TRBV5-6 with TRBJ2-2, with 8 positions matching TRBD1. The CDR3 runs to 16 residues. Trimming at V came to 0 bases and at J to 6 bases, leaving 7 bases not matched to a gene. Germline CDR1 reads SGHDT; CDR2 reads YYEEEE.

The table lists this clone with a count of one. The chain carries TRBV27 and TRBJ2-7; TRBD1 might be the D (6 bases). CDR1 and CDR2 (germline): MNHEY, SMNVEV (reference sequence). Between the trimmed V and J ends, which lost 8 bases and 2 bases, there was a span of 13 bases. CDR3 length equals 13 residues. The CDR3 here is CASRRQAPYEQYF. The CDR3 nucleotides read TGTGCCAGCCGCCGACAGGCCCCCTACGAGCAGTACTTC.

CDR3 sequence: CASSLDGLGGGTEAFF. The CDR3 DNA reads as TGTGCCAGCAGCTTAGATGGTCTGGGAGGGGGCACTGAAGCTTTCTTT. The rearrangement uses TRBV7-2 and TRBJ1-1; a weak D match, TRBD1 (6 bases). The CDR3 spans 16 residues. Germline lookup yields CDR1 SGHTA and CDR2 FQGNSA. Trimming cost V 1 base and J 4 bases, with 16 bases left between them.

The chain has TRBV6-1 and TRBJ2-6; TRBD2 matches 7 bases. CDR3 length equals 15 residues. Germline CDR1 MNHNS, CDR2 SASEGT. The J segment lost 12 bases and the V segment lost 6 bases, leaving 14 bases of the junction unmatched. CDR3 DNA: TGTGCCAGCAGGAAACAGATGGGGGGGTCGGGCGTCCTGACTTTC. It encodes CASRKQMGGSGVLTF.

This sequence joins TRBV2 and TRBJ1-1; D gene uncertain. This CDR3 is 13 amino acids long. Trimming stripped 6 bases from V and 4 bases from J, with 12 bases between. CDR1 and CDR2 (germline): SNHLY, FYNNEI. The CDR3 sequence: CASRLTTSTEAFF. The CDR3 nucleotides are TGTGCCAGCAGGCTGACAACCAGCACTGAAGCTTTCTTT.

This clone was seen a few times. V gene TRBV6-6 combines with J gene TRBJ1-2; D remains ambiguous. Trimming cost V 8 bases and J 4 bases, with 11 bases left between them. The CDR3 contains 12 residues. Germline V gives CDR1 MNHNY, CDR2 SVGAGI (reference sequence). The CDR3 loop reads CASGRSLYGYTF. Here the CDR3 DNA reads TGTGCCAGCGGCAGAAGCCTCTATGGCTACACCTTC.

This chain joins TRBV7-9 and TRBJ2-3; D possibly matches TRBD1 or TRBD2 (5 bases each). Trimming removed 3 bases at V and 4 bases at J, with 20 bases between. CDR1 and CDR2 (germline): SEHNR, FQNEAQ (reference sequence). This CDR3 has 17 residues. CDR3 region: CASSLETGTLESDTQYF. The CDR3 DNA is TGTGCCAGCAGCTTGGAAACCGGGACCTTAGAGTCAGATACGCAGTATTTT.

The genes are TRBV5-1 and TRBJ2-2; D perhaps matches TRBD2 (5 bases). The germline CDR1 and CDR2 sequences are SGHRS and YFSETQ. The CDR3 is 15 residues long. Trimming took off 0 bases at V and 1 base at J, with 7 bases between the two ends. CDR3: CASSLASLNTGELFF. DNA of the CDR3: TGCGCCAGCAGCTTGGCTAGCCTGAACACCGGGGAGCTGTTTTTT.

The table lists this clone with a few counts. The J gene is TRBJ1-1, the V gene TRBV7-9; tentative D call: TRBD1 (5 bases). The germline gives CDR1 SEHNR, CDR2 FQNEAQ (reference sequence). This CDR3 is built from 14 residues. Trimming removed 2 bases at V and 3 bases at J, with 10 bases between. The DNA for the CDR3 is TGTGCCAGCAGCTTACAGGGCACTCACACTGAAGCTTTCTTT. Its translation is CASSLQGTHTEAFF.

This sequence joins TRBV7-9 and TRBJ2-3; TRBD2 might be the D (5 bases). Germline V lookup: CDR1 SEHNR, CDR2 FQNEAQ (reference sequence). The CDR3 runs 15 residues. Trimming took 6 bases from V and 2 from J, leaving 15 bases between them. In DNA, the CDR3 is TGTGCCAGCAGAACTACAAGCGGATCCACAGATACGCAGTATTTT. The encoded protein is CASRTTSGSTDTQYF.

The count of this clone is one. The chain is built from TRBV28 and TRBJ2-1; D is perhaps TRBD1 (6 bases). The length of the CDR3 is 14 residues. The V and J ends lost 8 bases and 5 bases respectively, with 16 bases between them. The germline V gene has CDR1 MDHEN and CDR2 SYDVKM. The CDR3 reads CASHSPAGDNEQFF. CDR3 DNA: TGTGCCAGCCATTCGCCAGCAGGGGACAATGAGCAGTTCTTC.

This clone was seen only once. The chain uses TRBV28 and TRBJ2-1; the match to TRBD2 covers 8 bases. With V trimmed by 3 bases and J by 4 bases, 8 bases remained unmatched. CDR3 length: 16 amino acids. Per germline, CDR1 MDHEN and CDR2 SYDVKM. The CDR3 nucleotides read TGTGCCAGCAGTTTCTATTTAGCGGGATTGTACAATGAGCAGTTCTTC. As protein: CASSFYLAGLYNEQFF. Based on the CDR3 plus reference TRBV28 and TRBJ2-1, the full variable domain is DVKVTQSSRYLVKRTGEKVFLECVQDMDHENMFWYRQDPGLGLRLIYFSYDVKMKEKGDIPEGYSVSREKKERFSLILESASTNQTSMYLCASSFYLAGLYNEQFFGPGTRLTVL.